The present T cell receptor beta chain was sequenced within a study of T cells in Graves' hyperthyroidism and ophthalmopathy. Amplification of TCR beta CDR3 regions was performed using RNA transcripts as template. Using the HTBI primer set, a first-round RT-PCR was run on the TCR CDR3. TCRdb itself ran the multiplex PCR reads through MiXCR, one entry per CDR3 protein. The sample has some 600,000 distinct CDR3 sequences; about 14% are singletons. Looked up from germline, CDR1 is MNHNS and CDR2 is SASEGT. The CDR3 is made up of 14 amino acids. V was clipped by 1 base and J by 3 bases, with 9 bases between them. The study, taken as a whole, reports: Blood samples included most of the expanded thyroid clonotypes exceeding 0.001.

Fresh peripheral blood, 8 to 10 ml, was the source of the PBMCs. This clonotype was seen only a few times. Its antigen is currently unknown. Source material: blood. The source of this sequence is a young woman with Graves' hyperthyroidism that later progressed to Graves' ophthalmopathy. The chain is built from TRBV6-1 and TRBJ1-1; D is undetermined. The CDR3 sequence: CASSEGIGDTEAFF. As DNA, the CDR3 is TGTGCCAGCAGTGAAGGAATAGGCGACACTGAAGCTTTCTTT.